What follows are 29 T cell receptor beta chains derived from one specimen sequenced in a study of blood T cells in healthy people across ages. Using a J-beta primer mix together with a sample-barcoded 5' primer, a second PCR was run for about 6 to 11 cycles. MiXCR, run by TCRdb on the 5' RACE reads, gives a single entry per CDR3 protein. The sample contains about 1.1 million distinct CDR3 sequences, 35% to 40% of which appear only once. Sequencing was done on a sample of blood. The receptors come from a man aged 18 to 30 in good health.

V is TRBV7-2 and J is TRBJ2-4; D not resolved. The DNA end is a closer match to TRBJ2-5, so the J assignment may be wrong. This CDR3 has 15 amino acids. Germline lookup yields CDR1 SGHTA and CDR2 FQGNSA. CDR3 protein: CASSPRGPTQETQYF. The DNA of the CDR3 is TGTGCCAGCAGCCCAAGAGGCCCTACGCAAGAGACCCAGTACTTC.

A remark on this clonotype: A read error may produce the germline difference seen at one junction end. This sequence joins TRBV7-2 and TRBJ2-3, with 10 bases that match TRBD2. Per germline, CDR1 SGHTA and CDR2 FQGNSA. The CDR3 has 15 amino acids. CDR3: CACSLELAGLDTQYF. The CDR3 coding sequence is TGTGCCTGCAGCTTAGAACTAGCGGGACTAGATACGCAGTATTTT. Full variable domain (rest looked up from reference TRBV7-2 and TRBJ2-3): GAGVSQSPSNKVTEKGKDVELRCDPISGHTALYWYRQSLGQGLEFLIYFQGNSAPDKSGLPSDRFSAERTGGSVSTLTIQRTQQEDSAVYLCACSLELAGLDTQYFGPGTRLTVL.

The V gene is TRBV7-2, the J gene TRBJ2-1, with D tentatively TRBD2 (6 bases). Germline CDR1 reads SGHTA; CDR2 reads FQGNSA. The CDR3 consists of 18 residues. The ends were cut back, 5 bases at V and 6 bases at J, with 26 bases in the middle. The CDR3 coding sequence is TGTGCCAGCAGCGCCATTTTTTTCAGCGGGCGAACTTTCAATGAGCAGTTCTTC. Residues: CASSAIFFSGRTFNEQFF.

This chain uses TRBV24-1 with TRBJ2-1; 11 nucleotides align to TRBD2. There are 14 residues in the CDR3. The junction had 0 bases not matched to a gene; V was cut back by 6 bases and J by 3 bases. CDR1 is KGHDR, CDR2 SFDVKD, per germline. For the CDR3, the DNA is TGTGCCACCAGTCTAGCGGGGGGCTACAATGAGCAGTTCTTC. Translated: CATSLAGGYNEQFF.

The chain employs TRBV2 and TRBJ2-3, with D unclear. The V end lost 7 bases, the J end lost 4 bases, and 12 bases lay between the germline ends. Germline CDR1 is SNHLY and CDR2 is FYNNEI. The CDR3 runs 13 residues. CDR3 amino acids: CASNSPRADTQYF. The CDR3 coding sequence is TGTGCCAGCAATAGTCCCCGCGCAGATACGCAGTATTTT.

V gene TRBV2 combines with J gene TRBJ2-5; D unclear. Per the germline V gene, CDR1 is SNHLY and CDR2 is FYNNEI. V gave up 1 base and J gave up 11 bases, with 17 bases separating them. CDR3 length equals 14 residues. CDR3: CASSEVVISNEQYF. The CDR3 region has the DNA TGTGCCAGCAGTGAAGTTGTGATAAGTAATGAGCAGTACTTC.

This clonotype has just a few counts. V gene TRBV4-2 combines with J gene TRBJ1-6; perhaps TRBD1 as D (5 bases). CDR3 size: 15 residues. Germline loops: CDR1 LGHNA, CDR2 YNFKEQ. Trimming removed 4 bases at V and 9 bases at J, with 16 bases between. CDR3: CASSLTQGSTSPLHF. CDR3 nucleotide sequence: TGTGCCAGCAGCCTAACCCAGGGCTCAACTTCACCCCTCCACTTT.

As to this clonotype: At one of its ends the junction is not consistent with the germline gene, which may arise from a read error. V gene TRBV5-1 combines with J gene TRBJ1-1; D may be TRBD1 (6 bases). The CDR3 is made up of 14 amino acids. Germline V CDR1 and CDR2: SGHRS, YFSETQ. CDR3 DNA: TGCGCCAGCAGCTTGGAAACAGGGAACTCTGAAGCTTTCTTT. It codes for CASSLETGNSEAFF.

Only a few counts were recorded for this clonotype. V is TRBV13 and J is TRBJ2-1, with TRBD2 as a possible D gene (8 bases). V lost 5 bases and J lost 3, with 17 bases in between. Germline V gene data show CDR1 as PRHDT and CDR2 as FYEKMQ (reference sequence). The length of the CDR3 is 16 residues. CDR3 DNA: TGTGCCAGCAGCCCCCGGGAGGGGGCACGCTACAATGAGCAGTTCTTC. It specifies CASSPREGARYNEQFF. The full variable domain, completed using reference TRBV13 and TRBJ2-1, is AAGVIQSPRHLIKEKRETATLKCYPIPRHDTVYWYQQGPGQDPQFLISFYEKMQSDKGSIPDRFSAQQFSDYHSELNMSSLELGDSALYFCASSPREGARYNEQFFGPGTRLTVL.

This clonotype was seen a handful of times. The chain links TRBV29-1 to TRBJ1-1; the D gene is possibly TRBD1 (5 bases). This CDR3 region has 14 residues. Between the trimmed V and J ends, which lost 4 bases and 1 base, there was a span of 13 bases. In germline, CDR1 is SQVTM, CDR2 ANQGSEA. As DNA, the CDR3 is TGCAGCGTTGGCCACCCTGGGGGGAACACTGAAGCTTTCTTT. Protein: CSVGHPGGNTEAFF.

The rearrangement joins TRBV28 to TRBJ2-7; maybe TRBD2 (5 bases). The V end lost 3 bases, the J end lost 5 bases, and 14 bases lay between the germline ends. The CDR3 loop spans 14 amino acids. Germline CDR1 MDHEN, CDR2 SYDVKM. CDR3 sequence reads: CASSFRGDLDEQYF. The CDR3 DNA reads TGTGCCAGCAGTTTTCGGGGTGACTTAGACGAGCAGTACTTC.

The chain couples TRBV28 to TRBJ2-1, with 7 bases matching TRBD1. Germline CDR1 MDHEN, CDR2 SYDVKM. V lost 3 bases to trimming and J lost 1 base; unmatched junction nucleotides: 6. The CDR3 consists of 16 residues. The chain's CDR3 is CASSFRGGRSYNEQFF. The DNA for the CDR3 is TGTGCCAGCAGTTTCCGAGGGGGCCGGTCCTACAATGAGCAGTTCTTC. The full variable domain, rest sourced from reference TRBV28 and TRBJ2-1, is DVKVTQSSRYLVKRTGEKVFLECVQDMDHENMFWYRQDPGLGLRLIYFSYDVKMKEKGDIPEGYSVSREKKERFSLILESASTNQTSMYLCASSFRGGRSYNEQFFGPGTRLTVL.

The sample holds a few counts of this clonotype. This chain joins TRBV6-6 and TRBJ1-5, with D tentatively TRBD1 (5 bases). The CDR3 covers 17 residues. With 2 bases removed from V and 0 bases from J, the gap between germline ends came to 14 bases. The V gene's germline CDR1 is MNHNY and CDR2 SVGAGI (reference sequence). The CDR3 DNA is TGTGCCAGCAGTTACACCCAGGGTACCTATAGCAATCAGCCCCAGCATTTT. It is translated as CASSYTQGTYSNQPQHF.

A word on this clonotype: Relative to the germline gene, one junction end is altered; a read error may explain this. The chain uses TRBV9 and TRBJ1-1; D is possibly TRBD1 (6 bases). This CDR3 comprises 14 residues. CDR1 SGDLS and CDR2 YYNGEE come from the germline V gene. CDR3 loop: CAGSVGGGGTEAFF. The CDR3 nucleotides read TGTGCCGGCAGCGTAGGGGGTGGAGGCACTGAAGCTTTCTTT.

This clonotype came up a few times. V gene TRBV7-8 combines with J gene TRBJ1-2; D is perhaps TRBD1 (5 bases). The CDR3 length is 18 residues. Germline lookup yields CDR1 SGHVS and CDR2 FQNEAQ. V lost 1 base to trimming and J lost 2 bases, with 20 bases between them. The CDR3 sequence: CASSLVGDSGPSNYGYTF. The CDR3 DNA reads TGTGCCAGCAGCTTAGTCGGCGACAGTGGCCCCTCAAACTATGGCTACACCTTC. The whole variable domain, remainder taken from reference TRBV7-8 and TRBJ1-2, is GAGVSQSPRYKVAKRGQDVALRCDPISGHVSLFWYQQALGQGPEFLTYFQNEAQLDKSGLPSDRFFAERPEGSVSTLKIQRTQQEDSAVYLCASSLVGDSGPSNYGYTFGSGTRLTVV.

CDR3 DNA: TGTGCCAGCAGTTCACACTCAGGGGGTAGCGTCAAGGGAGGGACCCAGTACTTC. Its protein product is CASSSHSGGSVKGGTQYF. This chain links TRBV6-5 with TRBJ2-5, with a weak D call TRBD1 (7 bases). Germline-derived CDR1 and CDR2 are MNHEY and SVGAGI. V was shortened by 4 bases and J by 7 bases, with 28 bases between the two germline ends. CDR3 length equals 18 residues.

The chain has TRBV6-2 or TRBV6-3 and TRBJ2-1, with D perhaps TRBD1 (6 bases). The end of the DNA aligns better with TRBJ2-7, so the J call may be wrong. This CDR3 is 14 amino acids long. Germline CDR1 reads MNHEY; CDR2 reads SVGEGT. CDR3 in DNA: TGTGCCAGCAGTTACGGGACAACATACAATGAGCAGTACTTC. Translated: CASSYGTTYNEQYF.

This clonotype appeared a few times. The J gene is TRBJ1-2, the V gene TRBV20-1; no firm D call. The CDR3 has 10 residues. The V and J ends lost 6 bases and 2 bases respectively, with 4 bases between them. Germline V gene lookup returns CDR1 DFQATT and CDR2 SNEGSKA (reference sequence). The CDR3 sequence: CSAENYGYTF. CDR3 DNA sequence: TGCAGTGCAGAGAACTATGGCTACACCTTC.

This sequence joins TRBV20-1 and TRBJ1-1; TRBD1 might be the D (5 bases). CDR1 is DFQATT and CDR2 is SNEGSKA in the germline V gene (reference sequence). This CDR3 is 14 amino acids long. The V end lost 6 bases, the J end lost 2 bases, and 16 bases lay between the germline ends. CDR3 region: CSAPRPGANTEAFF. The CDR3 nucleotides read TGCAGTGCCCCGCGTCCCGGGGCAAACACTGAAGCTTTCTTT.

The rearrangement uses TRBV20-1 and TRBJ1-3; 7 nucleotides line up with TRBD1. Germline CDR1 and CDR2: DFQATT and SNEGSKA (reference sequence). The V segment lost 3 bases and the J segment 0 bases; nucleotides outside the gene matches: 8. This CDR3 is 16 amino acids long. In DNA form, the CDR3 reads TGCAGTGCTAGCGCCTGGCACAGGGGCTCTGGAAACACCATATATTTT. Its protein product is CSASAWHRGSGNTIYF.

V and J are TRBV18 and TRBJ2-3; TRBD1 agrees at 7 bases. V gave up 6 bases and J gave up 2 bases; unmatched junction bases: 8. There are 15 residues in the CDR3. Germline V CDR1 and CDR2: KGHSH, LQKENI. CDR3 sequence reads: CASSPTGALTDTQYF. CDR3 in DNA: TGTGCCAGCTCGCCCACAGGGGCCCTCACAGATACGCAGTATTTT.

This clonotype has more than one count but fewer than ten. This sequence joins TRBV5-1 and TRBJ2-1; 8 positions agree with TRBD1. There are 16 residues in the CDR3. Trimming at V came to 5 bases and at J to 2 bases, leaving 9 bases not matched to a gene. CDR1 and CDR2 (germline): SGHRS, YFSETQ. The CDR3 DNA is TGCGCCAGCAGTTATATACAGGGGGGAGCCTACAATGAGCAGTTCTTC. Translating gives CASSYIQGGAYNEQFF.

This clonotype was counted only a few times. The rearrangement links TRBV20-1 to TRBJ2-3; D not certain. Between the trimmed V and J ends, which lost 0 bases and 11 bases, there was a span of 15 bases. Germline-derived CDR1 and CDR2 are DFQATT and SNEGSKA (reference sequence). The CDR3 consists of 13 residues. CDR3 nucleotides: TGCAGTGCTAGAGATCAGGATAGGGTCCTGCAGTATTTT. Its protein is CSARDQDRVLQYF.

This clonotype was detected a few times. The V call is TRBV11-2, the J call TRBJ2-1; D remains ambiguous. V was cut by 0 bases and J by 8 bases, with 5 bases left in between. Per germline, CDR1 SGHAT and CDR2 FQNNGV. This CDR3 has 12 residues. CDR3 sequence: CASSLDSYEQFF. In nucleotides, the CDR3 is TGTGCCAGCAGCTTAGATTCGTATGAGCAGTTCTTC.

The chain is built from TRBV5-1 and TRBJ1-1, with 10 bases fitting TRBD1. The CDR3 covers 19 residues. After removal of 4 bases from V and 1 base from J, the junction contained 16 bases not matched to a gene. Germline CDR1 is SGHRS and CDR2 is YFSETQ. The CDR3 DNA follows: TGCGCCAGCAGCATACGACCTTCCGCGGACAGGGGGAAGAACACTGAAGCTTTCTTT. Protein product: CASSIRPSADRGKNTEAFF.

The chain couples TRBV28 to TRBJ1-2; a possible D gene is TRBD1 (6 bases). The V and J ends lost 1 base and 7 bases respectively, with 13 bases between them. Germline CDR1 is MDHEN and CDR2 is SYDVKM. CDR3 length: 14 amino acids. The CDR3 bases are TGTGCCAGCAGTTTATCGGTGACAGGAGGTGGCTACACCTTC. This translates into CASSLSVTGGGYTF.

A word on this clonotype: A much bigger clone sits one base away, suggesting this may be a read error. V usage is TRBV4-3 and J usage is TRBJ2-3; a possible D gene is TRBD2 (6 bases). The CDR3 runs to 18 residues. Germline CDR1 and CDR2: LGHNA and YSLEER. The CDR3 DNA follows: TGCGCCAGCAGCCTAAGCTTCGGGGAGGCGCCGTTCACAGATGCGCAGTATTTT. Amino acid sequence: CASSLSFGEAPFTDAQYF.

The DNA for the CDR3 is TGCGCCAGCAGCGGTCTAGGGACTAAAGGCAATGAGCAGTTCTTC. It translates to CASSGLGTKGNEQFF. This rearrangement joins TRBV5-1 to TRBJ2-1, with 7 positions matching TRBD2. V lost 4 bases to trimming and J lost 6 bases; unmatched junction nucleotides: 10. From germline, CDR1 is SGHRS and CDR2 YFSETQ. CDR3 length: 15 amino acids.

This sequence joins TRBV20-1 and TRBJ1-5; D gene unclear. The CDR3 sequence is 13 residues long. V shed 6 bases and J shed 0 bases, with 9 bases lying between them. CDR1 is DFQATT, CDR2 SNEGSKA, per germline (reference sequence). The CDR3 loop is CSAQENSNQPQHF. The CDR3 region has the DNA TGCAGTGCCCAGGAAAATAGCAATCAGCCCCAGCATTTT.